A single sample gave rise to the 5 T cell receptor beta chains below, sequenced in a study of CD8 T cells in ankylosing spondylitis. From the 5' RACE reads, TCRdb called clonotypes with MiXCR, one entry per CDR3 protein. The sample comprises fewer than 400,000 distinct CDR3 sequences, roughly 14% of which are singletons, and 1.1% rests with the top ten. Material: blood, either unsorted or a sorted T cell fraction (not recorded which). All receptors derive from a male donor with ankylosing spondylitis or in good health (not recorded which).

This clonotype was recorded many times. J is TRBJ2-1 and V is TRBV12-3 or TRBV12-4; no definite D call. The CDR3 is 11 residues long. Deletions cut 6 bases from V and 7 bases from J, with 7 bases between. CDR3: CASSRLNEQFF. The CDR3 DNA reads as TGTGCCAGCAGCCGTTTAAATGAGCAGTTCTTC.

The count of this clonotype is one. V is TRBV5-1 and J is TRBJ2-3; 7 bases match TRBD1. This CDR3 comprises 16 residues. V dropped 0 bases and J dropped 2; count of bases not matched to a gene: 6. CDR1 is SGHRS, CDR2 YFSETQ, per germline. CDR3 sequence reads: CASSLGDTGATDTQYF. Written as DNA, the CDR3 is TGCGCCAGCAGCTTGGGGGATACAGGGGCCACAGATACGCAGTATTTT.

V is TRBV12-3 or TRBV12-4 and J is TRBJ1-5; D uncertain. V lost 7 bases and J 1 base, leaving 8 bases between the germline ends. CDR3 length equals 13 residues. This CDR3 reads CASMGRSNQPQHF. DNA for the CDR3: TGTGCCAGCATGGGTAGGAGCAATCAGCCCCAGCATTTT.

This clonotype was recorded a few times. The genes are TRBV5-5 and TRBJ1-2; no clear D. Germline V CDR1 and CDR2: SGHKS, YYEKEE (reference sequence). The V gene lost 4 bases and the J gene lost 2 bases, with 12 bases spanning the gap. This CDR3 spans 14 amino acids. The CDR3 spells CASSQSAINYGYTF. The CDR3 DNA sequence: TGTGCCAGCAGCCAGAGCGCCATAAACTATGGCTACACCTTC.

This clonotype was counted between two and nine times. The V and J genes are TRBV12-3 or TRBV12-4 and TRBJ2-3, with D possibly TRBD2 on 5 matching bases. The V end was cut by 8 bases, the J end by 0 bases, with 12 bases between. This CDR3 spans 14 amino acids. The CDR3 DNA reads TGTGCCAGCGTTATAGCGCCTAGCACAGATACGCAGTATTTT. Translation gives CASVIAPSTDTQYF.